The clone carrying this T cell receptor (beta chain) was detected a few times. Its antigen is not identified. This record belongs to a study of beta chain features in type 1 diabetes. Findings and limits, study-wide: TCRB CDR3 length was moderately but significantly reduced in all four CD4+ subsets of Type 1 diabetes patients.

The sequenced template was cDNA made from the entire isolated RNA. Clones were read by immunoSEQ multiplex PCR, and TCRdb kept only the in-frame ones, dropping some. Of around 180,000 clones in the sample, approximately 8.4% were seen once. V shed 3 bases and J 3 bases; nucleotides not matched to a gene: 7. The CDR3 contains 16 residues. Germline V CDR1 and CDR2: KGHSH, LQKENI. This clonotype was sampled from a man younger than 35 with type 1 diabetes. The sequencing input was central memory CD4+ T cells from blood. The chain has TRBV18 and TRBJ1-5, with TRBD1 matching over 8 bases. This CDR3 is CASSPGQGADNQPQHF. The CDR3 nucleotides read TGTGCCAGCTCACCTGGACAGGGAGCCGACAATCAGCCCCAGCATTTT.